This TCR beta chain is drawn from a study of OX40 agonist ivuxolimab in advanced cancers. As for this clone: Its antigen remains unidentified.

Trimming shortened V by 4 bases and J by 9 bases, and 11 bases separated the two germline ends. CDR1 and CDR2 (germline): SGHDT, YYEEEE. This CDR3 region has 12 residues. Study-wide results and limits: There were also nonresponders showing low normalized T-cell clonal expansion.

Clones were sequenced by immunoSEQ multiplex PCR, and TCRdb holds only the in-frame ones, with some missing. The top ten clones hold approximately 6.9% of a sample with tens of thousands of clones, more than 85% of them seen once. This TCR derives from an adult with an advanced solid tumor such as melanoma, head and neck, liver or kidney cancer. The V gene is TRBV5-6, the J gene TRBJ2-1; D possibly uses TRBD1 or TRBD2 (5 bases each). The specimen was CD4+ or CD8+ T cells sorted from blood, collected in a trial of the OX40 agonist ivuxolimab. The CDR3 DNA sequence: TGTGCCAGCAGCCGCTATGGGGGTGAGCAGTTCTTC. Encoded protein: CASSRYGGEQFF.